The 2 T cell receptor beta chains in this list originate from one sample, sequenced in a study of T cell responses to AZD1222 COVID-19 vaccine. The table came from immunoSEQ multiplex PCR; TCRdb's copy has only in-frame clones and leaves some out. Among around 120,000 clones listed, approximately 85% were seen once. The specimen comprised peripheral blood, sampled on day 0 of MenACWY control vaccination. These receptors were taken from an adult in good health.

V gene TRBV6-2 or TRBV6-3 combines with J gene TRBJ2-5; 7 nucleotides agree with TRBD1. The germline CDR1 and CDR2 sequences are MNHEY and SVGEGT. The CDR3 has 15 residues. Losses at the gene ends were 6 bases for V and 5 bases for J; bases not matched to a gene: 12. CDR3 sequence: CASSPPDRAWETQYF. CDR3 sequence (DNA): TGTGCCAGCAGCCCGCCCGACAGGGCCTGGGAGACCCAGTACTTC.

The chain combines TRBV7-2 with TRBJ2-2; perhaps TRBD1 as D (6 bases). The CDR3 loop spans 16 amino acids. CDR1 is SGHTA, CDR2 FQGNSA, per germline. V lost 3 bases to trimming and J lost 4 bases, with 15 bases between them. CDR3 amino acids: CASSFIGGGGTGELFF. CDR3 coding DNA: TGTGCCAGCAGCTTCATAGGGGGTGGTGGCACCGGGGAGCTGTTTTTT.